The rows below give T cell receptor beta chains drawn from one sample of a study of T-cell reconstitution after alpha-beta-depleted transplantation in children. TCRdb used MiXCR to reprocess the PCR reads, holding one entry per CDR3 protein. The repertoire holds about 640,000 distinct CDR3 sequences, with around 16% as singletons. This specimen was PBMCs from the stem cell graft donor, taken from the stem cell graft. The receptors shown here come from a human donor who donated a stem cell graft to a child with acute myeloid leukemia. CDR3s include the opening cysteine and the closing phenylalanine or tryptophan. Fields, in order: J gene, V gene, clone size, D gene, CDR3 DNA, CDR3 protein. A D gene is named only where the DNA matches it firmly. Not every row has a clone size; where given, it reads once, few, many or a size class.

>TRBJ1-1|TRBV6-5|.|TRBD1
TGTGCCAGCACCTGGGACAGGGTGCACACTGAAGCTTTCTTT
CASTWDRVHTEAFF
>TRBJ2-7|TRBV27|few|TRBD1
TGTGCCAGCAGTTTGACAGGGGGCCCCTACGAGCAGTACTTC
CASSLTGGPYEQYF
>TRBJ2-3|TRBV7-2|.|.
TGTGCCAGCAGCTTATGGAAGGGCCTCGATACGCAGTATTTT
CASSLWKGLDTQYF
>TRBJ1-1|TRBV7-2|few|.
TGTGCCAGCAGCTTAGTTCAGCGGGGTCTTGACACTGAAGCTTTCTTT
CASSLVQRGLDTEAFF
>TRBJ1-5|TRBV11-2|few|.
TGTGCCAGCAGCTTAATATGGGGCGGTGGGAGTTCGGGCAATCAGCCCCAGCATTTT
CASSLIWGGGSSGNQPQHF
>TRBJ1-1|TRBV30|many|.
TGTGCCTGGAGGGCCTTACGGCACACTGAAGCTTTCTTT
CAWRALRHTEAFF
>TRBJ2-1|TRBV29-1|many|TRBD2
TGCAGCGTTACTAGCGGGGTCGCAGGGGAGCAGTTCTTC
CSVTSGVAGEQFF
>TRBJ1-2|TRBV29-1|few|TRBD1
TGCAGCGTCCCGGGACAGGGGGCTTTGCGCTATGGCTACACCTTC
CSVPGQGALRYGYTF
>TRBJ1-2|TRBV7-9|few|.
TGTGCCAGCAGCTTCCGCCAGGGGAATCGCTACACCTTC
CASSFRQGNRYTF
>TRBJ2-2|TRBV12-3/TRBV12-4|few|.
TGTGCCAGCAGTTTGGAGGGGGCGAACACCGGGGAGCTGTTTTTT
CASSLEGANTGELFF
>TRBJ2-7|TRBV6-5|few|.
TGTGCCAGCAGTCAGACCTCCTACGAGCAGTACTTC
CASSQTSYEQYF
>TRBJ1-2|TRBV7-9|few|.
TGTGCCAGCAGCTTGAGGCAGGTCCCGTATGGCTACACCTTC
CASSLRQVPYGYTF
>TRBJ2-3|TRBV4-3|.|TRBD1
TGCGCCAGCAGCCAGGCGACAGGGGCGATCACAGATACGCAGTATTTT
CASSQATGAITDTQYF
>TRBJ2-2|TRBV5-5|.|.
TGTGCCAGCGGCTTGTCTGGTCAATCTGGTGGGACCGGGGAGCTGTTTTTT
CASGLSGQSGGTGELFF
>TRBJ1-4|TRBV12-3/TRBV12-4|many|.
TGTGCCAGCACCATGAACATGGGGGTTAATGAAAAACTGTTTTTT
CASTMNMGVNEKLFF
>TRBJ2-1|TRBV24-1|few|TRBD1
TGTGCCACCAGTGAGTCCCGGATGAGACAGGGTTATGAGCAGTTCTTC
CATSESRMRQGYEQFF
>TRBJ2-7|TRBV7-9|.|.
TGTGCCAGCAGCTTGCTAGCGCCCTACTCCTACGAGCAGTACTTC
CASSLLAPYSYEQYF